The 24 T cell receptor beta chains presented below share a single source sample, sequenced in a study of cytomegalovirus exposure and HLA in healthy donors. The table came from immunoSEQ multiplex PCR; TCRdb's copy has only in-frame clones and leaves some out. The sample yields under 75,000 clones, nearly 95% seen once. Sequencing input: PBMCs. All receptors come from a man aged 18 to 35 in good health and CMV-seropositive.

This clone was detected only once. The chain has TRBV19 and TRBJ2-5, with TRBD2 as a possible D gene (6 bases). The germline CDR1 and CDR2 sequences are LNHDA and SQIVND (reference sequence). Deletions cut 5 bases from V and 5 bases from J, with 18 bases between. The CDR3 totals 15 residues. The CDR3 DNA reads TGTGCCAGTAGTCCTGGGAGGCGCGTCGTTGAGACCCAGTACTTC. Translation: CASSPGRRVVETQYF.

The gene calls are TRBV4-1 and TRBJ2-7, with 10 bases lining up with TRBD2. The length of the CDR3 is 15 residues. Germline CDR1 and CDR2: MGHRA and YSYEKL. With 4 bases clipped from V and 2 bases from J, the junction kept 5 bases outside the gene matches. The CDR3 nucleotides are TGCGCCAGCAGCCTCCAAGCGGGAGGGCCCTACGAGCAGTACTTC. This gives the protein CASSLQAGGPYEQYF.

The rearrangement joins TRBV7-9 to TRBJ2-1; 9 bases line up with TRBD1. Trimming removed 6 bases from V and 7 bases from J; junction bases left unmatched: 16. This CDR3 is 17 amino acids long. Germline V lookup: CDR1 SEHNR, CDR2 FQNEAQ (reference sequence). CDR3 DNA sequence: TGTGCCAGCAGATTTACTCCCGGGACAGGGAGGTCTAATGAGCAGTTCTTC. The encoded protein is CASRFTPGTGRSNEQFF.

CDR3 DNA sequence: TGTGCCATCAGTAGCGGGAGGCGCTCTGGGGCCAACGTCCTGACTTTC. Its protein product is CAISSGRRSGANVLTF. V usage is TRBV10-3 and J usage is TRBJ2-6, with 9 bases identical to TRBD2. Germline loops: CDR1 ENHRY, CDR2 SYGVKD. The CDR3 length is 16 residues. Trimming took 5 bases from V and 0 from J; bases not matched to a gene: 2.

This chain uses TRBV4-2 with TRBJ2-7; 10 bases match TRBD2. Germline V gene lookup returns CDR1 LGHNA and CDR2 YNFKEQ. V was pared by 3 bases and J by 3 bases, with 14 bases of the junction left unmatched. The CDR3 covers 18 residues. The CDR3 here is CASSHLSSGSVAFYEQYF. The DNA of the CDR3 is TGTGCCAGCAGCCATCTTTCTAGCGGGAGTGTCGCGTTCTACGAGCAGTACTTC.

This chain connects TRBV19 to TRBJ2-5; unclear D gene. The CDR3 runs 11 residues. V shed 6 bases and J shed 1 base, with 3 bases lying between them. Germline CDR1 LNHDA, CDR2 SQIVND (reference sequence). The CDR3 DNA reads as TGTGCCAGTAGGGCCCAAGAGACCCAGTACTTC. This encodes CASRAQETQYF.

This clone was detected a few times. The conserved phenylalanine or tryptophan normally closing the CDR3 is absent here, so this likely arose from a read error. The DNA is left out, because the CDR3 cannot be placed on it with certainty; the CDR3 is given as TCRdb lists it. The CDR3 is CAISDRGQVLI. The rearrangement links TRBV10-3 to TRBJ2-7; the D call of TRBD1 is as the table states it, not checked on the DNA. Germline V gene sequence: CDR1 ENHRY, CDR2 SYGVKD. A total of 11 residues make up the CDR3, ends included.

This sequence joins TRBV5-1 and TRBJ2-3; tentatively, D is TRBD2 (6 bases). Germline V lookup: CDR1 SGHRS, CDR2 YFSETQ. The CDR3 runs to 13 residues. V lost 5 bases to trimming and J lost 4 bases, with 11 bases between them. The CDR3, as DNA: TGCGCCAGCAGACGGGAGCGGGCAGATACGCAGTATTTT. This codes for CASRRERADTQYF. Based on the CDR3 plus reference TRBV5-1 and TRBJ2-3, the full variable domain is KAGVTQTPRYLIKTRGQQVTLSCSPISGHRSVSWYQQTPGQGLQFLFEYFSETQRNKGNFPGRFSGRQFSNSRSEMNVSTLELGDSALYLCASRRERADTQYFGPGTRLTVL.

The V and J genes are TRBV4-2 and TRBJ2-3; 12 bases agree with TRBD2. Germline CDR1 is LGHNA and CDR2 is YNFKEQ. The trim removed 4 bases at V and 4 bases at J, leaving 6 bases unmatched. The CDR3 runs to 16 residues. DNA for the CDR3: TGTGCCAGCAGCCCTACGACTAGCGGGAGTTCAGATACGCAGTATTTT. Translation gives CASSPTTSGSSDTQYF.

This chain connects TRBV5-1 to TRBJ1-1; D is uncertain. The V end lost 4 bases, the J end lost 3 bases, and 16 bases lay between the germline ends. CDR3 length equals 15 residues. Germline values: CDR1 SGHRS, CDR2 YFSETQ. In DNA, the CDR3 is TGCGCCAGCAGCGAAGGGCGAAGGCGGGACACTGAAGCTTTCTTT. Its protein product is CASSEGRRRDTEAFF.

V gene TRBV7-9 combines with J gene TRBJ2-7; D possibly corresponds to TRBD1 (6 bases). The CDR3 has 15 residues. The germline V and J ends were trimmed by 2 bases and 1 base, with 12 bases remaining between them. Germline V gene sequence: CDR1 SEHNR, CDR2 FQNEAQ (reference sequence). Written as DNA, the CDR3 is TGTGCCAGCAGCTTAATCCAGGGGATTTCCTACGAGCAGTACTTC. Its translation: CASSLIQGISYEQYF.

This clone was found a few times. The V and J genes are TRBV28 and TRBJ2-7; 8 bases map to TRBD1. Germline assignment: CDR1 MDHEN and CDR2 SYDVKM. Unmatched junction bases numbered 9, after V lost 5 bases and J lost 3 bases. The CDR3 contains 15 residues. The CDR3 spells CASSPTGGESYEQYF. The DNA for the CDR3 is TGTGCCAGCAGTCCAACAGGGGGAGAGAGCTACGAGCAGTACTTC.

This clone was recorded once. The chain employs TRBV2 and TRBJ2-7; no clear D. V was shortened by 7 bases and J by 3 bases, with 7 bases between the two germline ends. The CDR3 totals 11 residues. The germline CDR1 and CDR2 sequences are SNHLY and FYNNEI. The CDR3 sequence is CASTESYEQYF. CDR3 in DNA: TGTGCCAGCACGGAGAGCTACGAGCAGTACTTC.

The chain recombines TRBV6-6 with TRBJ2-7; 11 positions match TRBD2. V was pared by 6 bases and J by 2 bases, with 6 bases of the junction left unmatched. Looked up from germline, CDR1 is MNHNY and CDR2 is SVGAGI (reference sequence). The CDR3 is 15 amino acids. The CDR3 nucleotides are TGTGCCAGCAGCAGACTAGCGGGGTTGACCTACGAGCAGTACTTC. This translates into CASSRLAGLTYEQYF.

This clone was counted a single time. The chain recombines TRBV6-1 with TRBJ2-1; 16 bases are a match to TRBD2. Germline assignment: CDR1 MNHNS and CDR2 SASEGT. This CDR3 is built from 15 residues. Unmatched junction bases numbered 4, after V lost 6 bases and J lost 8 bases. The CDR3 reads CASRGTSGRGDEQFF. Here the CDR3 DNA reads TGTGCCAGCAGAGGGACTAGCGGGAGGGGAGATGAGCAGTTCTTC.

The chain is built from TRBV5-6 and TRBJ1-1; D remains unclear. Per germline, CDR1 SGHDT and CDR2 YYEEEE. The V end lost 2 bases, the J end lost 1 base, and 12 bases lay between the germline ends. There are 15 residues in the CDR3. The chain's CDR3 is CASSFLPRENTEAFF. In DNA form, the CDR3 reads TGTGCCAGCAGCTTTCTTCCCCGGGAGAACACTGAAGCTTTCTTT. Based on the CDR3 plus reference TRBV5-6 and TRBJ1-1, the full variable domain is DAGVTQSPTHLIKTRGQQVTLRCSPKSGHDTVSWYQQALGQGPQFIFQYYEEEERQRGNFPDRFSGHQFPNYSSELNVNALLLGDSALYLCASSFLPRENTEAFFGQGTRLTVV.

The gene calls are TRBV10-1 and TRBJ1-5; D unresolved. V gave up 2 bases and J gave up 5 bases, with 22 bases separating them. The germline V gene has CDR1 WNHNN and CDR2 SYGVQD (reference sequence). The CDR3 is made up of 18 amino acids. DNA of the CDR3: TGCGCCAGCAGTGAGATTCAGCCCTGGCCGTTGGGAGATCAGCCCCAGCATTTT. As protein: CASSEIQPWPLGDQPQHF.

The chain is built from TRBV2 and TRBJ1-3, with D maybe TRBD1 (5 bases). The V gene's germline CDR1 is SNHLY and CDR2 FYNNEI. The CDR3 totals 15 residues. Trimming removed 3 bases from V and 0 bases from J, with 9 bases in between. The CDR3 sequence is CASSDRGNSGNTIYF. The CDR3 nucleotides are TGTGCCAGCAGTGACCGGGGGAACTCTGGAAACACCATATATTTT.

The chain combines TRBV9 with TRBJ2-7; TRBD2 aligns across 14 bases. The V gene's germline CDR1 is SGDLS and CDR2 YYNGEE. This CDR3 has 16 amino acids. V trimming: 0 bases; J trimming: 3 bases; junction bases outside the gene matches: 2. CDR3 sequence: CASSVGLAGGFYEQYF. Here the CDR3 DNA reads TGTGCCAGCAGCGTAGGACTAGCGGGAGGGTTCTACGAGCAGTACTTC.

This chain joins TRBV30 and TRBJ2-7; 7 nucleotides match TRBD1. The CDR3 loop spans 14 amino acids. V lost 2 bases and J lost 6; bases outside the gene matches: 10. CDR1 GTSNPN and CDR2 SVGIG come from the germline V gene (reference sequence). The CDR3 DNA reads as TGTGCCTGGAGTATCGGTGAAGGGGGCTCCGAGCAGTACTTC. Translation gives CAWSIGEGGSEQYF.

The chain employs TRBV19 and TRBJ1-1, with 8 nucleotides matching TRBD1. This CDR3 contains 13 residues. Trimming at V came to 5 bases and at J to 4 bases, leaving 3 bases not matched to a gene. CDR1 is LNHDA and CDR2 is SQIVND in the germline V gene (reference sequence). Written as DNA, the CDR3 is TGTGCCAGTAGTCGCAGGGGGCTCACTGAAGCTTTCTTT. It yields the protein CASSRRGLTEAFF.

This chain uses TRBV6-4 with TRBJ2-3, with 7 bases lining up with TRBD1. V shed 3 bases and J 4 bases; nucleotides not matched to a gene: 4. The CDR3 contains 14 residues. Germline values: CDR1 MRHNA, CDR2 SNTAGT. CDR3 DNA sequence: TGTGCCAGCAGTGAGAATCAGGGGGCAGATACGCAGTATTTT. Encoded protein: CASSENQGADTQYF.

The chain recombines TRBV5-1 with TRBJ2-3; no firm D call. The ends were cut back, 2 bases at V and 5 bases at J, with 21 bases in the middle. The CDR3 is made up of 17 amino acids. Germline loops: CDR1 SGHRS, CDR2 YFSETQ. The chain's CDR3 is CASSFGLVGTGGDTQYF. Written as DNA, the CDR3 is TGCGCCAGCAGCTTTGGCCTAGTTGGCACGGGTGGAGATACGCAGTATTTT.

The genes are TRBV28 and TRBJ2-7, with a tentative D call TRBD2 (5 bases). The CDR3 consists of 14 residues. V gave up 6 bases and J gave up 2 bases, with 14 bases separating them. Germline-derived CDR1 and CDR2 are MDHEN and SYDVKM. Written as DNA, the CDR3 is TGTGCCAGCAGGCAAACGGGATCCCCCTACGAGCAGTACTTC. Its protein is CASRQTGSPYEQYF.